This entry lists 23 T cell receptor beta chains sequenced from one sample in a study of early T cells in non-severe SARS-CoV-2 infection. TCRdb re-called the 5' RACE reads through MiXCR, storing one row per CDR3 protein. This sample has 50,000 to 65,000 distinct CDR3 sequences, with around 12% found just once. Sequenced input: whole blood. The receptor source for this set is an adult who was a healthcare worker with PCR-confirmed SARS-CoV-2 infection or an uninfected control (not recorded which).

The gene calls are TRBV4-1 and TRBJ1-2; D gene ambiguous. Per the germline V gene, CDR1 is MGHRA and CDR2 is YSYEKL. Trimming removed 4 bases at V and 8 bases at J, with 23 bases between. The CDR3 runs to 16 residues. This CDR3 is CASSPSLTAAQQGYTF. CDR3 coding DNA: TGCGCCAGCAGCCCCAGCCTCACTGCCGCCCAGCAAGGCTACACCTTC.

V usage is TRBV7-2 and J usage is TRBJ2-7; D might be TRBD2 (6 bases). CDR3 length: 15 residues. The germline CDR1 and CDR2 sequences are SGHTA and FQGNSA. V was cut by 5 bases and J by 2 bases, with 16 bases left in between. This CDR3 is CASSISGGFAYEQYF. DNA of the CDR3: TGTGCCAGCAGCATTAGCGGCGGCTTTGCCTACGAGCAGTACTTC.

V is TRBV2 and J is TRBJ2-7; D is unclear. Germline assignment: CDR1 SNHLY and CDR2 FYNNEI. The CDR3 is made up of 10 amino acids. Trimming took off 6 bases at V and 4 bases at J, with 4 bases between the two ends. CDR3 in amino acids: CASREYEQYF. CDR3 nucleotides: TGTGCCAGCAGGGAGTACGAGCAGTACTTC. Drawing the rest from reference TRBV2 and TRBJ2-7, the complete variable domain is EPEVTQTPSHQVTQMGQEVILRCVPISNHLYFYWYRQILGQKVEFLVSFYNNEISEKSEIFDDQFSVERPDGSNFTLKIRSTKLEDSAMYFCASREYEQYFGPGTRLTVT.

At least ten counts were recorded for this clonotype. V usage is TRBV6-1 and J usage is TRBJ2-7; 12 bases align to TRBD1. J lost 3 bases, V lost 6 bases, and 6 bases had no gene match. Germline V gene sequence: CDR1 MNHNS, CDR2 SASEGT. The CDR3 covers 15 residues. CDR3 DNA: TGTGCCAGCAGGCAAGGGACAGGGGGCTACTACGAGCAGTACTTC. Its translation: CASRQGTGGYYEQYF.

This rearrangement joins TRBV3-1 to TRBJ2-7; D possibly matches TRBD1 or TRBD2 (5 bases each). V was pared by 2 bases and J by 2 bases, with 7 bases between. The CDR3 has 13 amino acids. Per the germline V gene, CDR1 is LGHDT and CDR2 is YNNKEL (reference sequence). CDR3 amino acids: CASSQSGPYEQYF. CDR3 in DNA: TGTGCCAGCAGCCAATCGGGACCCTACGAGCAGTACTTC.

This clonotype appeared many times. The V and J genes are TRBV9 and TRBJ1-4; 8 bases line up with TRBD1. V trimming: 3 bases; J trimming: 4 bases; junction bases outside the gene matches: 5. The length of the CDR3 is 15 residues. Per germline, CDR1 SGDLS and CDR2 YYNGEE. The CDR3 loop reads CASSGGQGFNEKLFF. As DNA, the CDR3 is TGTGCCAGCAGCGGAGGACAGGGTTTTAATGAAAAACTGTTTTTT.

This clonotype was seen ten or more times. The gene calls are TRBV29-1 and TRBJ1-1, with D tentatively TRBD1 (6 bases). V lost 6 bases and J lost 0, with 11 bases in between. There are 13 residues in the CDR3. Germline lookup yields CDR1 SQVTM and CDR2 ANQGSEA. Written as DNA, the CDR3 is TGCAGCGTCCTGCGGACAGTGAACACTGAAGCTTTCTTT. This encodes CSVLRTVNTEAFF.

This chain connects TRBV10-3 to TRBJ1-1; no firm D call. Germline V gives CDR1 ENHRY, CDR2 SYGVKD. The V and J ends lost 5 bases and 3 bases respectively, with 16 bases between them. CDR3 length: 15 residues. CDR3 nucleotides: TGTGCCATCAGTCCGAGAGGCGGAGGAGACACTGAAGCTTTCTTT. This sequence encodes CAISPRGGGDTEAFF.

This clonotype was picked up many times. The gene calls are TRBV7-6 and TRBJ1-1; 10 bases map to TRBD1. Trimming at V came to 5 bases and at J to 10 bases, leaving 13 bases not matched to a gene. From germline, CDR1 is SGHVS and CDR2 FNYEAQ. The CDR3 loop spans 15 amino acids. The CDR3 is CASSAKTGTGVPAFF. The CDR3 DNA follows: TGTGCCAGCAGCGCAAAAACCGGGACAGGGGTACCAGCTTTCTTT.

The CDR3, as DNA: TGTGCCAGCAGTCTCGACAGGGGGCTGAGTGGCTACACCTTC. Translating gives CASSLDRGLSGYTF. V gene TRBV12-3 or TRBV12-4 combines with J gene TRBJ1-2; 10 bases map to TRBD1. The CDR3 is 14 residues long. Losses at the gene ends were 5 bases for V and 7 bases for J; bases not matched to a gene: 7.

The table lists this clonotype with a few counts. The gene calls are TRBV5-1 and TRBJ2-7; TRBD2 is a possible D gene (5 bases). Germline loops: CDR1 SGHRS, CDR2 YFSETQ. Trimming shortened V by 0 bases and J by 5 bases, and 12 bases separated the two germline ends. This CDR3 spans 14 amino acids. The CDR3 reads CASSLAWGSDEQYF. In nucleotides, the CDR3 is TGCGCCAGCAGCTTGGCCTGGGGTAGCGACGAGCAGTACTTC.

This rearrangement joins TRBV4-3 to TRBJ1-4, with 12 bases matching TRBD1. With V trimmed by 0 bases and J by 5 bases, 10 bases remained unmatched. Germline CDR1 reads LGHNA; CDR2 reads YSLEER. This CDR3 region has 19 residues. The CDR3 DNA reads TGCGCCAGCAGCCAAGATTCGGGACAGGGGGCTGTGGGAAATGAAAAACTGTTTTTT. As protein: CASSQDSGQGAVGNEKLFF.

V is TRBV10-2 and J is TRBJ1-2; possible D gene TRBD1, 5 bases. Germline V lookup: CDR1 WSHSY, CDR2 SAAADI. V was pared by 10 bases and J by 1 base, with 10 bases between. The CDR3 is 12 amino acids. The CDR3, as DNA: TGCGCCACCCGGGGGATTAACTATGGCTACACCTTC. It translates to CATRGINYGYTF.

In this sample, this clonotype turned up a few times. The V gene is TRBV6-2 or TRBV6-3, the J gene TRBJ2-2; 9 nucleotides align to TRBD2. CDR1 and CDR2 from the germline V gene are MNHEY and SVGEGT. Trimming removed 4 bases from V and 1 base from J; junction bases left unmatched: 4. The CDR3 covers 16 residues. In nucleotides, the CDR3 is TGTGCCAGCAGTTCGTATAGCGGGGGGAACACCGGGGAGCTGTTTTTT. Amino acids: CASSSYSGGNTGELFF.

The V gene is TRBV11-3, the J gene TRBJ1-1; D is ambiguous. The CDR3 spans 14 residues. V was trimmed by 1 base and J by 1 base, leaving 7 bases between them. The germline V gene has CDR1 SGHNT and CDR2 YENEEA. CDR3 loop: CASSLGPANTEAFF. As DNA, the CDR3 is TGTGCCAGCAGCTTAGGGCCGGCGAACACTGAAGCTTTCTTT.

As for this clonotype: The conserved closing phenylalanine or tryptophan is absent in this CDR3, likely reflecting a read error. J is TRBJ2-2 and V is TRBV27, with TRBD2 identical over 12 bases. The CDR3 is 16 residues long. With V trimmed by 6 bases and J by 7 bases, 9 bases remained unmatched. Germline V gene sequence: CDR1 MNHEY, CDR2 SMNVEV (reference sequence). The CDR3 loop reads CASRQLAGGSNGELFS. The CDR3 DNA is TGTGCCAGCAGGCAACTAGCGGGGGGCTCCAACGGGGAGCTGTTTTCT.

The chain recombines TRBV29-1 with TRBJ1-2, with TRBD1 identical over 10 bases. Germline V gene data show CDR1 as SQVTM and CDR2 as ANQGSEA. Trimming cost V 7 bases and J 4 bases; bases outside gene matches: 6. The CDR3 has 13 amino acids. For the CDR3, the DNA is TGCAGCGCAAGGGACAGGGGCTCCTATGGCTACACCTTC. It is translated as CSARDRGSYGYTF.

The chain uses TRBV7-8 and TRBJ1-1; no clear D gene. The CDR3 sequence is 14 residues long. V shed 5 bases and J shed 8 bases, with 18 bases lying between them. Per germline, CDR1 SGHVS and CDR2 FQNEAQ. CDR3 coding DNA: TGTGCCAGCAGCGTCTCGTCCGCGGGGAGGGAAGCTTTCTTT. This sequence encodes CASSVSSAGREAFF.

Here the CDR3 reads CSAKGVTDTQYF. As DNA, the CDR3 is TGCAGTGCTAAGGGGGTAACAGATACGCAGTATTTT. The V and J genes are TRBV20-1 and TRBJ2-3; D is perhaps TRBD1 (6 bases). The CDR3 spans 12 residues. In germline, CDR1 is DFQATT, CDR2 SNEGSKA (reference sequence). Trimming took off 4 bases at V and 3 bases at J, with 8 bases between the two ends.

This clonotype came up many times. V is TRBV7-6 and J is TRBJ2-7, with D perhaps given as TRBD1 or TRBD2 (5 bases each). Germline assignment: CDR1 SGHVS and CDR2 FNYEAQ. Between the trimmed V and J ends, which lost 4 bases and 12 bases, there was a span of 16 bases. This CDR3 has 12 amino acids. In DNA form, the CDR3 reads TGTGCCAGCAGCTCTGGGGCGGGCCCCCGGTACTTC. Translated: CASSSGAGPRYF.

This clonotype was seen ten or more times. This chain uses TRBV27 with TRBJ2-3, with 8 bases that match TRBD2. Germline CDR1 MNHEY, CDR2 SMNVEV (reference sequence). J was trimmed by 2 bases and V by 5 bases; bases with no gene match: 6. The CDR3 sequence is 15 residues long. The DNA for the CDR3 is TGTGCCAGCAGTGGGCGGGGGGCCCTCACAGATACGCAGTATTTT. It translates to CASSGRGALTDTQYF.

The chain has TRBV20-1 and TRBJ2-4; the match to TRBD2 covers 7 bases. V dropped 4 bases and J dropped 8; count of bases not matched to a gene: 5. Germline-derived CDR1 and CDR2 are DFQATT and SNEGSKA (reference sequence). This CDR3 region has 12 residues. As DNA, the CDR3 is TGCAGTGCTAACGGGGAGGGAGACATTCAGTACTTC. Translation gives CSANGEGDIQYF.

There are a few counts of this clonotype. The V call is TRBV6-2 or TRBV6-3, the J call TRBJ1-2; 8 bases agree with TRBD1. V lost 6 bases to trimming and J lost 8 bases; unmatched junction nucleotides: 2. The CDR3 sequence is 11 residues long. Germline CDR1 is MNHEY and CDR2 is SVGEGT. The CDR3, as DNA: TGTGCCAGCAGGGACAGGGAAGGCTACACCTTC. The encoded protein is CASRDREGYTF.